Below are 19 T cell receptor beta chains sequenced from a single sample in a study of early T cells in non-severe SARS-CoV-2 infection. Each CDR3 protein gets one entry after TCRdb re-called the 5' RACE reads with MiXCR. The table lists 34,000 or so distinct CDR3 sequences, roughly 9.2% of them singletons. Sample: whole blood. The receptors originated from an adult who was a healthcare worker with PCR-confirmed SARS-CoV-2 infection or an uninfected control (not recorded which).

The chain combines TRBV7-6 with TRBJ2-2, with 11 bases aligning to TRBD2. V was pared by 2 bases and J by 1 base, with 6 bases of the junction left unmatched. Germline-derived CDR1 and CDR2 are SGHVS and FNYEAQ. This CDR3 is 18 amino acids long. CDR3 residues: CASSLIPGLAGNTGELFF. CDR3 bases: TGTGCCAGCAGCTTAATCCCCGGACTAGCGGGGAACACCGGGGAGCTGTTTTTT.

The sample holds many counts of this clonotype. This chain joins TRBV7-9 and TRBJ1-2, with a possible D match to TRBD1 (5 bases). The CDR3 runs 15 residues. The ends were cut back, 5 bases at V and 7 bases at J, with 20 bases in the middle. CDR1 and CDR2 (germline): SEHNR, FQNEAQ (reference sequence). The CDR3 DNA follows: TGTGCCAGCAGCCCAAATTTGCGGTACGGGGGTGGCTACACCTTC. Protein: CASSPNLRYGGGYTF.

The table lists this clonotype with a few counts. V gene TRBV11-1 combines with J gene TRBJ2-7; 9 positions agree with TRBD1. Germline V gene sequence: CDR1 SGHAT, CDR2 FQDESV (reference sequence). This CDR3 is built from 14 residues. V lost 7 bases, J lost 3 bases, and 7 bases stayed unmatched. The CDR3 coding sequence is TGTGCCAGCACCTCCCCGGACAGGGGCTACGAGCAGTACTTC. Translation gives CASTSPDRGYEQYF.

Ten or more counts support this clonotype. This chain uses TRBV7-6 with TRBJ1-3, with unresolved D. CDR1 is SGHVS, CDR2 FNYEAQ, per germline. The CDR3 is 15 residues long. V was shortened by 5 bases and J by 0 bases, with 11 bases between the two germline ends. The chain's CDR3 is CASSREHISGNTIYF. The CDR3 DNA reads TGTGCCAGCAGCCGGGAGCACATCTCTGGAAACACCATATATTTT.

The V and J genes are TRBV19 and TRBJ2-1; TRBD1 matches 7 bases. This CDR3 spans 15 amino acids. Germline-derived CDR1 and CDR2 are LNHDA and SQIVND (reference sequence). Germline trimming cut 2 bases from V and 8 bases from J; bases unmatched to any gene: 9. Here the CDR3 reads CASSITATGADEQFF. DNA of the CDR3: TGTGCCAGTAGTATAACCGCAACAGGGGCCGATGAGCAGTTCTTC.

This clonotype was counted ten times or more. The rearrangement links TRBV19 to TRBJ2-3, with 9 bases lining up with TRBD1. The CDR3 spans 16 residues. Germline CDR1 reads LNHDA; CDR2 reads SQIVND (reference sequence). Trimming took 3 bases from V and 2 from J; bases not matched to a gene: 6. The CDR3 sequence is CASSIGGQGPTDTQYF. The DNA of the CDR3 is TGTGCCAGTAGTATCGGGGGACAGGGCCCCACAGATACGCAGTATTTT.

This clonotype was counted ten times or more. The chain recombines TRBV6-6 with TRBJ1-1; D is unclear. The CDR3 is 13 residues long. V shed 7 bases and J shed 1 base, with 10 bases lying between them. Germline V gene lookup returns CDR1 MNHNY and CDR2 SVGAGI (reference sequence). DNA for the CDR3: TGTGCCAGCACCCGCGGAGCGAACACTGAAGCTTTCTTT. This encodes CASTRGANTEAFF.

The sample holds a few counts of this clonotype. The rearrangement uses TRBV24-1 and TRBJ2-4; the D gene could be TRBD1 or TRBD2 (5 bases each). Germline V gene lookup returns CDR1 KGHDR and CDR2 SFDVKD. This CDR3 contains 16 residues. V was clipped by 4 bases and J by 1 base, with 13 bases between them. The CDR3 DNA sequence: TGTGCCACCAGTGAAGGGACCTCTATGGCCAAAAACATTCAGTACTTC. Protein sequence: CATSEGTSMAKNIQYF.

In this sample, this clonotype turned up many times. The rearrangement joins TRBV29-1 to TRBJ2-3; 9 bases are a match to TRBD1. The CDR3 covers 14 residues. The J segment lost 4 bases and the V segment lost 6 bases, leaving 8 bases of the junction unmatched. Germline CDR1 reads SQVTM; CDR2 reads ANQGSEA. CDR3 in DNA: TGCAGCGTCGAGGGACAGGGTGAATCAGATACGCAGTATTTT. Protein: CSVEGQGESDTQYF.

This chain connects TRBV7-2 to TRBJ2-5, with D uncertain. Trimming took off 8 bases at V and 3 bases at J, with 13 bases between the two ends. This CDR3 is built from 13 residues. Germline CDR1 SGHTA, CDR2 FQGNSA. The CDR3 nucleotides are TGTGCCAGCCGAGTTGGAATGAAAGAGACCCAGTACTTC. Its translation is CASRVGMKETQYF.

This clonotype was recorded many times. The genes are TRBV20-1 and TRBJ2-1; D gene ambiguous. This CDR3 comprises 15 residues. CDR1 and CDR2 from the germline V gene are DFQATT and SNEGSKA (reference sequence). V was pared by 5 bases and J by 4 bases, with 18 bases between. The CDR3 nucleotides are TGCAGTGCTCCTAGGAAGGGTCCCGAATACAATGAGCAGTTCTTC. It specifies CSAPRKGPEYNEQFF.

This clonotype was observed many times. J is TRBJ2-2 and V is TRBV20-1, with 9 bases lining up with TRBD2. This CDR3 contains 16 residues. Germline V gene data show CDR1 as DFQATT and CDR2 as SNEGSKA (reference sequence). The V and J ends lost 1 base and 6 bases, in that order; junction bases with no gene match: 9. The CDR3 reads CSARGGSGGISGELFF. CDR3 bases: TGCAGTGCTAGAGGGGGTAGCGGGGGCATATCCGGGGAGCTGTTTTTT.

At least ten counts were recorded for this clonotype. The chain carries TRBV12-3 or TRBV12-4 and TRBJ1-1, with D unresolved. CDR3 length: 13 residues. Between the trimmed V and J ends, which lost 6 bases and 6 bases, there was a span of 14 bases. The CDR3 loop reads CASRVWVPPEAFF. CDR3 DNA sequence: TGTGCCAGCAGGGTCTGGGTTCCTCCTGAAGCTTTCTTT.

This clonotype was seen at least ten times. The chain joins TRBV29-1 to TRBJ2-5; 10 bases are shared with TRBD2. The CDR3 totals 14 residues. Unmatched junction bases numbered 8, after V lost 6 bases and J lost 4 bases. The germline CDR1 and CDR2 sequences are SQVTM and ANQGSEA. CDR3 in amino acids: CSVTALAGVETQYF. CDR3 bases: TGCAGCGTCACCGCTCTAGCGGGGGTAGAGACCCAGTACTTC.

Many counts were recorded for this clonotype. This chain uses TRBV7-9 with TRBJ1-1; a possible D gene is TRBD1 (6 bases). V was pared by 1 base and J by 7 bases, with 10 bases between. The CDR3 covers 13 residues. Per germline, CDR1 SEHNR and CDR2 FQNEAQ (reference sequence). The CDR3 is CASSLGQGLEAFF. CDR3 in DNA: TGTGCCAGCAGCTTAGGCCAGGGGCTTGAAGCTTTCTTT.

The table lists this clonotype with a few counts. This sequence joins TRBV24-1 and TRBJ1-6; no reliable D call. Germline V gene data show CDR1 as KGHDR and CDR2 as SFDVKD. The CDR3 covers 10 residues. The ends were cut back, 9 bases at V and 11 bases at J, with 7 bases in the middle. As DNA, the CDR3 is TGTGCCACCCCCATTGCACCCCTCCACTTT. As protein: CATPIAPLHF.

Only a few counts were recorded for this clonotype. The J gene is TRBJ2-1, the V gene TRBV6-5; tentative D call: TRBD1 (6 bases). Between the trimmed V and J ends, which lost 2 bases and 6 bases, there was a span of 14 bases. CDR3 length: 15 amino acids. Germline lookup yields CDR1 MNHEY and CDR2 SVGAGI. The CDR3 protein is CASSYSQAGVNEQFF. CDR3 nucleotides: TGTGCCAGCAGTTACAGCCAGGCAGGGGTCAATGAGCAGTTCTTC.

This clonotype was observed a few times. V usage is TRBV29-1 and J usage is TRBJ2-1; 14 nucleotides align to TRBD2. The CDR3 contains 13 residues. CDR1 and CDR2 (germline): SQVTM, ANQGSEA. With 8 bases clipped from V and 8 bases from J, the junction kept 5 bases outside the gene matches. CDR3 region: CSPRLAGGYEQFF. CDR3 coding DNA: TGCAGCCCACGACTAGCGGGGGGGTATGAGCAGTTCTTC.

V is TRBV5-1 and J is TRBJ2-1; 7 nucleotides line up with TRBD1. V lost 7 bases, J lost 5 bases, and 6 bases stayed unmatched. The CDR3 spans 13 residues. Germline V gene data show CDR1 as SGHRS and CDR2 as YFSETQ. The DNA for the CDR3 is TGCGCCAGCGGGACAGAATTTAACAATGAGCAGTTCTTC. Amino acid sequence: CASGTEFNNEQFF.